A single sample gave rise to the 25 T cell receptor beta chains below, sequenced in a study of a mutant IDH1 vaccine in newly diagnosed glioma. Clones were sequenced by immunoSEQ multiplex PCR, and TCRdb holds only the in-frame ones, with some missing. The table has about 27,000 clones, more than 60% seen once. Their specific antigens are unknown. Regarding time point: week 35, safety follow-up. Every vaccine dose comprised 300 ug of mutant IDH1 20-mer peptide plus topical imiquimod. The specimen was PBMCs, collected from a glioma patient whose treatment included an IDH1 peptide vaccine. The receptors were gathered from a man aged 50 to 60 with glioma.

This clone was found once. The rearrangement uses TRBV7-2 and TRBJ2-4, with D perhaps TRBD1 (5 bases). The germline gives CDR1 SGHTA, CDR2 FQGNSA. V lost 0 bases and J 1 base, leaving 7 bases between the germline ends. The CDR3 totals 15 residues. The CDR3 nucleotides are TGTGCCAGCAGCTTAGCCAGGGTCGCCAAAAACATTCAGTACTTC. Translated: CASSLARVAKNIQYF.

The chain links TRBV15 to TRBJ2-4, with no clear D. CDR1 LNHNV and CDR2 YYDKDF come from the germline V gene (reference sequence). Deletions cut 3 bases from V and 0 bases from J, with 9 bases between. This CDR3 is 15 amino acids long. Here the CDR3 DNA reads TGTGCCACCAGCAGGTTTTCACTAGCCAAAAACATTCAGTACTTC. This translates into CATSRFSLAKNIQYF.

This clone was seen only once. The rearrangement links TRBV28 to TRBJ2-1; 8 positions agree with TRBD1. In germline, CDR1 is MDHEN, CDR2 SYDVKM. Trimming cost V 10 bases and J 0 bases; bases outside gene matches: 2. The CDR3 is made up of 13 amino acids. This chain's CDR3 is CATTGGSYNEQFF. The CDR3 nucleotides read TGTGCCACTACAGGGGGCTCCTACAATGAGCAGTTCTTC.

The J gene is TRBJ1-2, the V gene TRBV21-1; the D call TRBD1 from the table was never checked on the DNA. TRBV21-1 corresponds to a pseudogene. The CDR3 loop spans 14 amino acids. The CDR3 DNA follows: TGTGCCAGCAGCAAAGAAACAGGGACCTATGGCTACACCTTC. The encoded protein is CASSKETGTYGYTF.

The J gene is TRBJ2-7, the V gene TRBV21-1; TRBD2 reflects the table's D call only, with no check against the DNA. TRBV21-1 is a recognized pseudogene. There are 21 residues in the CDR3. CDR3 coding DNA: TGTGCCAGCAGCAAAGGCCACCCCGGGACTAGCGGGTCTAATTGCTCCTACGAGCAGTACTTC. This codes for CASSKGHPGTSGSNCSYEQYF.

V gene TRBV6-1 combines with J gene TRBJ1-6; TRBD1 matches 7 bases. J gave up 6 bases and V 3 bases, and 5 bases lay outside the gene matches. CDR1 is MNHNS and CDR2 is SASEGT in the germline V gene. The CDR3 is made up of 15 amino acids. The CDR3 DNA reads TGTGCCAGCAGTGAGTTGACAGGGTTTAATTCACCCCTCCACTTT. It encodes CASSELTGFNSPLHF.

This clone occurred once. V usage is TRBV7-9 and J usage is TRBJ1-1; D is unresolved. Trimming pared 0 bases from V and 2 bases from J, leaving 13 bases between. This CDR3 comprises 16 residues. Germline CDR1 SEHNR, CDR2 FQNEAQ (reference sequence). The CDR3: CASSLALGRPNTEAFF. The CDR3 nucleotides are TGTGCCAGCAGCTTAGCGCTCGGCAGGCCTAACACTGAAGCTTTCTTT.

The gene calls are TRBV19 and TRBJ2-2, with a tentative D call TRBD1 (5 bases). Germline V gene lookup returns CDR1 LNHDA and CDR2 SQIVND (reference sequence). There are 13 residues in the CDR3. V was clipped by 3 bases and J by 9 bases, with 11 bases between them. CDR3 nucleotide sequence: TGTGCCAGTAGTATTCAGGGCCCCCGGGAGCTGTTTTTT. Its translation is CASSIQGPRELFF.

The chain combines TRBV7-2 with TRBJ2-7; TRBD2 matches at 16 bases. This CDR3 spans 19 amino acids. V lost 4 bases and J lost 2; bases outside the gene matches: 11. Per germline, CDR1 SGHTA and CDR2 FQGNSA. CDR3 DNA sequence: TGTGCCAGCAGCTCAAGATCCGGGACTAGCGGGGGGGGCACCTACGAGCAGTACTTC. Encoded protein: CASSSRSGTSGGGTYEQYF.

The V gene is TRBV2, the J gene TRBJ1-3; weak D call: TRBD1 (5 bases). Germline lookup yields CDR1 SNHLY and CDR2 FYNNEI. This CDR3 spans 13 amino acids. The V end lost 7 bases, the J end lost 2 bases, and 9 bases lay between the germline ends. CDR3 amino acids: CASTYRTGNTIYF. CDR3 DNA: TGTGCCAGCACCTACAGGACTGGAAACACCATATATTTT.

The chain couples TRBV27 to TRBJ1-1, with a tentative D call TRBD1 (6 bases). Deletions cut 5 bases from V and 5 bases from J, with 24 bases between. The germline CDR1 and CDR2 sequences are MNHEY and SMNVEV (reference sequence). The CDR3 loop spans 17 amino acids. The CDR3 region has the DNA TGTGCCAGCAGTCTCTCCCGGGTTGGGGGGCGCGTAACTGAAGCTTTCTTT. Its translation: CASSLSRVGGRVTEAFF.

J is TRBJ1-1 and V is TRBV14; TRBD1 is a possible D gene (6 bases). Between the trimmed V and J ends, which lost 4 bases and 0 bases, there was a span of 9 bases. The CDR3 is made up of 14 amino acids. The germline V gene encodes CDR1 SGHDN and CDR2 FVKESK. CDR3 nucleotide sequence: TGTGCCAGCAGCCCACAGGGTATGAACACTGAAGCTTTCTTT. Residues: CASSPQGMNTEAFF. Full variable domain (remainder filled in from reference TRBV14 and TRBJ1-1): EAGVTQFPSHSVIEKGQTVTLRCDPISGHDNLYWYRRVMGKEIKFLLHFVKESKQDESGMPNNRFLAERTGGTYSTLKVQPAELEDSGVYFCASSPQGMNTEAFFGQGTRLTVV.

The chain links TRBV5-5 to TRBJ1-1; the D gene is possibly TRBD1 (6 bases). Trimming shortened V by 0 bases and J by 8 bases, and 14 bases separated the two germline ends. The germline V gene encodes CDR1 SGHKS and CDR2 YYEKEE (reference sequence). CDR3 length: 14 amino acids. This CDR3 is CASSLVTGISEAFF. Here the CDR3 DNA reads TGTGCCAGCAGCTTGGTTACAGGGATTTCCGAAGCTTTCTTT. Full variable domain (outside the CDR3, taken from reference TRBV5-5 and TRBJ1-1): DAGVTQSPTHLIKTRGQQVTLRCSPISGHKSVSWYQQVLGQGPQFIFQYYEKEERGRGNFPDRFSARQFPNYSSELNVNALLLGDSALYLCASSLVTGISEAFFGQGTRLTVV.

The chain couples TRBV6-4 to TRBJ1-1; 8 bases fit TRBD1. Per the germline V gene, CDR1 is MRHNA and CDR2 is SNTAGT. The CDR3 runs 13 residues. V lost 8 bases to trimming and J lost 3 bases; unmatched junction nucleotides: 5. CDR3: CASGRQGYTEAFF. CDR3 DNA: TGTGCCAGCGGACGACAGGGGTACACTGAAGCTTTCTTT.

J is TRBJ2-7 and V is TRBV19, with D perhaps matching TRBD1 (5 bases). Germline assignment: CDR1 LNHDA and CDR2 SQIVND (reference sequence). The CDR3 covers 14 residues. V gave up 7 bases and J gave up 0 bases, with 13 bases separating them. DNA for the CDR3: TGTGCCAGTAAACGACAGACGAGCTCCTACGAGCAGTACTTC. Protein sequence: CASKRQTSSYEQYF.

The chain recombines TRBV5-1 with TRBJ2-7, with D possibly being TRBD1 or TRBD2 (5 bases each). The CDR3 extends over 14 amino acids. In germline, CDR1 is SGHRS, CDR2 YFSETQ. The V end lost 3 bases, the J end lost 1 base, and 11 bases lay between the germline ends. The CDR3 DNA reads TGCGCCAGCAGCTCCGGGACGGAGTCCTACGAGCAGTACTTC. It encodes CASSSGTESYEQYF.

The V call is TRBV10-3, the J call TRBJ1-4; D gene uncertain. Germline lookup yields CDR1 ENHRY and CDR2 SYGVKD. Trimming took 0 bases from V and 5 from J, leaving 10 bases between them. This CDR3 is built from 15 residues. This chain's CDR3 is CAISESGGENEKLFF. For the CDR3, the DNA is TGTGCCATCAGTGAGTCGGGCGGGGAAAATGAAAAACTGTTTTTT.

This clone was detected once. The V gene is TRBV5-6, the J gene TRBJ2-2, with 7 nucleotides matching TRBD1. V shed 4 bases and J 6 bases; nucleotides not matched to a gene: 3. CDR1 and CDR2 from the germline V gene are SGHDT and YYEEEE. The CDR3 is 13 amino acids. CDR3 loop: CASSLTGPGELFF. As DNA, the CDR3 is TGTGCCAGCAGCCTGACAGGGCCCGGGGAGCTGTTTTTT.

The rearrangement links TRBV9 to TRBJ2-3; either TRBD1 or TRBD2 may fit D (6 bases each). Germline assignment: CDR1 SGDLS and CDR2 YYNGEE. Deletions cut 2 bases from V and 0 bases from J, with 10 bases between. The CDR3 runs to 15 residues. CDR3 residues: CASSVTGTSTDTQYF. The DNA of the CDR3 is TGTGCCAGCAGCGTTACAGGGACTAGCACAGATACGCAGTATTTT.

The chain is built from TRBV2 and TRBJ2-7; 8 bases are shared with TRBD2. Trimming at V came to 1 base and at J to 5 bases, leaving 7 bases not matched to a gene. The germline V gene encodes CDR1 SNHLY and CDR2 FYNNEI. The CDR3 runs to 15 residues. The CDR3 nucleotides are TGTGCCAGCAGTGAAGGCGGGGGGCGGAGGGACGAGCAGTACTTC. It codes for CASSEGGGRRDEQYF.

This sequence joins TRBV2 and TRBJ2-4; D call uncertain. Germline values: CDR1 SNHLY, CDR2 FYNNEI. Trimming took 3 bases from V and 0 from J, leaving 9 bases between them. The CDR3 loop spans 15 amino acids. CDR3 bases: TGTGCCAGCAGTGAGGTCGGTGTAGCCAAAAACATTCAGTACTTC. Translation gives CASSEVGVAKNIQYF.

The chain recombines TRBV30 with TRBJ2-1, with 11 nucleotides matching TRBD2. This CDR3 has 15 residues. Per germline, CDR1 GTSNPN and CDR2 SVGIG (reference sequence). V trimming: 1 base; J trimming: 7 bases; junction bases outside the gene matches: 6. The CDR3 DNA is TGTGCCTGGAGTGAACTAGCGGGGGCTTTGAATGAGCAGTTCTTC. It specifies CAWSELAGALNEQFF.

Only a few counts were recorded for this clone. The chain employs TRBV4-1 and TRBJ1-1; D perhaps matches TRBD1 (6 bases). The CDR3 runs to 17 residues. Germline values: CDR1 MGHRA, CDR2 YSYEKL. V lost 4 bases to trimming and J lost 0 bases, with 18 bases between them. The CDR3 spells CASSRLRPGQMNTEAFF. The CDR3 region has the DNA TGCGCCAGCAGCCGCCTCCGGCCGGGACAAATGAACACTGAAGCTTTCTTT.

The J gene is TRBJ2-7, the V gene TRBV5-4; perhaps TRBD1 as D (6 bases). The germline V and J ends were trimmed by 2 bases and 3 bases, with 12 bases remaining between them. CDR3 length: 14 residues. CDR1 SGHNT and CDR2 YYREEE come from the germline V gene (reference sequence). DNA for the CDR3: TGTGCCAGCAGCTTATCAGGGGTAGGCTACGAGCAGTACTTC. Its translation: CASSLSGVGYEQYF.

This clone appeared a single time. This rearrangement joins TRBV6-6 to TRBJ2-3; 8 bases are shared with TRBD2. Losses at the gene ends were 8 bases for V and 2 bases for J; bases not matched to a gene: 9. The CDR3 has 15 amino acids. Germline V gives CDR1 MNHNY, CDR2 SVGAGI (reference sequence). CDR3 coding DNA: TGTGCCAGCGGGGCTGCGGGAGGCCCCACAGATACGCAGTATTTT. This encodes CASGAAGGPTDTQYF.